These 2 T cell receptor beta chains share one sample of origin, sequenced in a study of response to subunit inactivated influenza vaccine. TCRdb recomputed calls from the RT-PCR reads with MiXCR, one row per CDR3 protein. The top ten hold 6% to 9.5% of the sample, which has some 600,000 distinct CDR3 sequences, 13% to 15% seen once. Sequenced here: PBMCs from blood, sampled approximately 15 days before vaccination. These TCRs come from a man aged 45 to 65 who received an inactivated influenza vaccine.

This clonotype turned up a few times. V gene TRBV20-1 combines with J gene TRBJ1-5, with a tentative D call TRBD1 (6 bases). V dropped 1 base and J dropped 1 base, with 11 bases sitting between them. Germline CDR1 is DFQATT and CDR2 is SNEGSKA (reference sequence). This CDR3 region has 15 residues. CDR3 nucleotide sequence: TGCAGTGCTAGAGTTGGGGGCCAGAGCAATCAGCCCCAGCATTTT. It is translated as CSARVGGQSNQPQHF.

V usage is TRBV5-1 and J usage is TRBJ2-7; TRBD1 or TRBD2 may be the D gene (6 bases each). The germline V gene has CDR1 SGHRS and CDR2 YFSETQ. Trimming left V 4 bases short and J 0 bases short, with 11 bases between. The length of the CDR3 is 14 residues. The CDR3 sequence is CASSRGDHSYEQYF. CDR3 DNA: TGCGCCAGCAGCAGGGGGGACCACTCCTACGAGCAGTACTTC. Combining the CDR3 with reference TRBV5-1 and TRBJ2-7 gives the whole variable domain KAGVTQTPRYLIKTRGQQVTLSCSPISGHRSVSWYQQTPGQGLQFLFEYFSETQRNKGNFPGRFSGRQFSNSRSEMNVSTLELGDSALYLCASSRGDHSYEQYFGPGTRLTVT.